The text below deals with one TCR beta chain. This entry is derived from a study of blood T cell repertoires in COVID-19. For the study at large: Nucleic acid was either cDNA or gDNA, and it came from T cells, B-cell-depleted T cells, or PBMCs.

The V gene's germline CDR1 is DFQATT and CDR2 SNEGSKA (reference sequence). The CDR3 loop spans 11 amino acids. Trimming removed 3 bases at V and 11 bases at J, with 13 bases between. TCRdb keeps only in-frame clones here, not all; method: immunoSEQ multiplex PCR. The sample has a few hundred thousand clones, about 88% seen once; the top ten hold 3.6%. The V and J genes are TRBV20-1 and TRBJ1-1; no definite D call. Input material: peripheral blood. This receptor was identified in a man between 18 and 29 years old with active or convalescent COVID-19. The CDR3, as DNA: TGCAGTGCTAGCGGCCAGGTAGACGCTTTCTTT. As protein: CSASGQVDAFF.